This passage covers 11 T cell receptor beta chains from one sample sequenced in a study of T cell repertoires in cytomegalovirus infection. For these receptors, no antigen is known. MiXCR, run by TCRdb on the reads, gives a single entry per CDR3 protein. The sample lists about 920,000 distinct CDR3 sequences, approximately 33% occurring once. Sequencing was performed on cultured CD8+ T cells from PBMCs, taken from culture after CMV antigen stimulation. Every receptor here comes from a human donor in good health (CMV status not recorded). Some clones in this sample may be carry-over from other donors' samples.

This clonotype was observed many times. This rearrangement joins TRBV7-9 to TRBJ1-1; TRBD1 aligns across 7 bases. The CDR3 is 11 amino acids. From germline, CDR1 is SEHNR and CDR2 FQNEAQ (reference sequence). V lost 11 bases and J lost 1; bases outside the gene matches: 1. The CDR3 sequence is CAGDRNTEAFF. The DNA for the CDR3 is TGTGCCGGGGACAGGAACACTGAAGCTTTCTTT.

V usage is TRBV10-3 and J usage is TRBJ1-2; 10 nucleotides line up with TRBD1. From germline, CDR1 is ENHRY and CDR2 SYGVKD. The junction had 7 bases not matched to a gene; V was cut back by 11 bases and J by 1 base. There are 14 residues in the CDR3. This CDR3 is CACQGQGNNYGYTF. In DNA form, the CDR3 reads TGTGCCTGTCAGGGACAGGGGAATAACTATGGCTACACCTTC.

This clonotype was counted between two and nine times. The chain employs TRBV12-3 or TRBV12-4 and TRBJ2-5; 8 positions match TRBD2. This CDR3 spans 13 amino acids. The trim removed 6 bases at V and 8 bases at J, leaving 8 bases unmatched. The CDR3 DNA reads TGTGCCAGCAGCTCGGGACGGGGGGGAACCCAGTACTTC. Encoded protein: CASSSGRGGTQYF.

The chain has TRBV6-2 or TRBV6-3 and TRBJ1-1; the match to TRBD1 covers 8 bases. The junction had 15 bases not matched to a gene; V was cut back by 5 bases and J by 10 bases. Germline V CDR1 and CDR2: MNHEY, SVGEGT. The CDR3 totals 15 residues. The CDR3 DNA reads as TGTGCCAGCAGTCTCCCCACGCCGACAGGGGAGGTAGCTTTCTTT. Translated, it gives CASSLPTPTGEVAFF.

About this clonotype: Since a much larger clone is just one base distant, this may be a read error. No conserved phenylalanine or tryptophan is present at the end of the CDR3, so a read error is the likely explanation. This chain joins TRBV12-3 or TRBV12-4 and TRBJ2-3, with TRBD2 matching 8 bases. The CDR3 sequence is 16 residues long. V shed 4 bases and J 5 bases; nucleotides not matched to a gene: 11. The CDR3 DNA reads TGTGCCAGCAGTTATGACGGGGGGGCGATGGGAGATACGCAGTATCTT. Translated, it gives CASSYDGGAMGDTQYL.

The chain couples TRBV5-1 to TRBJ2-1; 9 positions agree with TRBD1. The germline V gene encodes CDR1 SGHRS and CDR2 YFSETQ. V dropped 1 base and J dropped 6; count of bases not matched to a gene: 8. CDR3 size: 16 residues. This chain's CDR3 is CASSLSRQGGLNEQFF. DNA for the CDR3: TGCGCCAGCAGCTTGAGTCGACAGGGGGGACTCAATGAGCAGTTCTTC.

This clonotype was observed a few times. V is TRBV10-3 and J is TRBJ1-5; 7 nucleotides agree with TRBD1. V trimming: 5 bases; J trimming: 5 bases; junction bases outside the gene matches: 9. CDR3 length equals 15 residues. Looked up from germline, CDR1 is ENHRY and CDR2 is SYGVKD. CDR3 protein: CAISLRQGRDQPQHF. DNA of the CDR3: TGTGCCATCAGTCTTCGACAGGGACGGGATCAGCCCCAGCATTTT.

The chain employs TRBV24-1 and TRBJ2-7, with TRBD2 identical over 7 bases. The V gene end was trimmed by 9 bases and the J gene end by 6 bases; junction bases not matched to a gene: 10. The CDR3 runs to 13 residues. Germline V gene lookup returns CDR1 KGHDR and CDR2 SFDVKD. In DNA form, the CDR3 reads TGTGCCACCCCCGGGGAGGGCGATAGCGAGCAGTACGTC. Amino acid sequence: CATPGEGDSEQYV.

The V call is TRBV9, the J call TRBJ1-3; no definite D call. This CDR3 region has 15 residues. Deletions cut 3 bases from V and 0 bases from J, with 10 bases between. CDR1 is SGDLS and CDR2 is YYNGEE in the germline V gene. This CDR3 is CASSAGFLSGNTIYF. The CDR3 region has the DNA TGTGCCAGCAGCGCGGGCTTTCTCTCTGGAAACACCATATATTTT.

This clonotype occurred once. The V call is TRBV6-6, the J call TRBJ1-2; no definite D call. The V and J ends lost 6 bases and 0 bases respectively, with 14 bases between them. CDR3 length: 15 residues. Germline-derived CDR1 and CDR2 are MNHNY and SVGAGI (reference sequence). For the CDR3, the DNA is TGTGCCAGCAGCTACCCCGGCCCAACTAACTATGGCTACACCTTC. This codes for CASSYPGPTNYGYTF.

The V and J genes are TRBV6-1 and TRBJ2-7, with 10 bases matching TRBD1. The CDR3 sequence is 15 residues long. Germline CDR1 is MNHNS and CDR2 is SASEGT. V trimming: 1 base; J trimming: 3 bases; junction bases outside the gene matches: 3. As DNA, the CDR3 is TGTGCCAGCAGTGAAGTGTGGACAGGGGGCTACGAGCAGTACGTC. It encodes CASSEVWTGGYEQYV.